A selection of T cell receptor beta chains follows, all from one sample in a study of T cells after yellow fever vaccination. TCRdb processed the 5' RACE reads anew with MiXCR; each CDR3 protein has one entry. The sample consists of 300,000 to 350,000 distinct CDR3 sequences, less than 9.5% of them appearing once. The specimen comprised PBMCs, sampled roughly 45 days after the first yellow fever vaccination. These receptors came from a man in his late teens or twenties who received the YFV17D yellow fever vaccine. Both conserved end residues are part of each CDR3. The D gene is left open where the match is weak. Clone size, where shown, is once, few, many, or a class for clones that have expanded.

CASSKRGQGAGQPQHF TGCGCCAGCAGCAAGCGCGGCCAGGGGGCCGGTCAGCCCCAGCATTTT 16 TRBD1 TRBV4-1 . TRBJ1-5
CASSTQGAGANVLTF TGTGCCAGTAGTACGCAGGGTGCTGGGGCCAACGTCCTGACTTTC 15 . TRBV19 . TRBJ2-6
CASSLLREGTEAFF TGTGCCAGCAGCCTCCTCCGGGAGGGCACTGAAGCTTTCTTT 14 . TRBV7-2 few TRBJ1-1
CASSLGGRGRNTEAFF TGCGCCAGCAGCTTGGGGGGACGAGGACGCAACACTGAAGCTTTCTTT 16 . TRBV5-1 . TRBJ1-1
CASRPPGQGGTDTQYF TGCGCCAGCAGACCGCCGGGACAGGGAGGAACAGATACGCAGTATTTT 16 TRBD1 TRBV5-1 . TRBJ2-3
CASSSQGGPGELFF TGTGCCAGCAGCTCCCAGGGCGGACCCGGGGAGCTGTTTTTT 14 . TRBV7-9 many TRBJ2-2
CASSIDRDGQPQHF TGTGCCAGCAGCATAGACAGGGACGGACAGCCCCAGCATTTT 14 TRBD1 TRBV7-9 few TRBJ1-5
CASSQDRSVGNTIYF TGCGCCAGCAGCCAAGATCGGAGCGTTGGAAACACCATATATTTT 15 . TRBV4-3 . TRBJ1-3
CAIAHQVASGTRGANVLTF TGTGCCATCGCCCACCAGGTGGCTAGCGGGACTAGGGGGGCCAACGTCCTGACTTTC 19 TRBD2 TRBV10-3 few TRBJ2-6
CASSLDRAGTEAFF TGTGCCAGCAGCTTAGACAGGGCGGGCACTGAAGCTTTCTTT 14 . TRBV7-9 few TRBJ1-1
CASSEGWGGGHEQFF TGTGCCAGCAGTGAGGGTTGGGGGGGCGGGCATGAGCAGTTCTTC 15 . TRBV6-1 . TRBJ2-1
CASSEWDNTGELFF TGTGCCAGCAGCGAGTGGGACAACACCGGGGAGCTGTTTTTT 14 . TRBV9 few TRBJ2-2
CASSLAGQGYNEQFF TGCGCCAGCAGCTTGGCGGGACAGGGGTACAATGAGCAGTTCTTC 15 TRBD1 TRBV5-1 many TRBJ2-1